This entry is about one T cell receptor beta chain. Its antigen is still unknown. The source of the sample is a study of CD8 T cells in ankylosing spondylitis. Points from the study as a whole: Characteristic of ankylosing spondylitis blood, it appeared, was a TCR beta motif comprising about eight highly homologous variants. From matched ankylosing spondylitis synovial fluid, disease-linked clones were reportedly recovered at significantly enriched levels. Peripheral blood held disease-linked clones only at relatively low frequency, and these were CD8+.

In germline, CDR1 is MGHRA, CDR2 YSYEKL. Deletions cut 1 base from V and 0 bases from J, with 15 bases between. The CDR3 sequence is 17 residues long. Making use of molecular barcodes, quantitative 5'-RACE generated TCR beta libraries. TCRdb reanalysed the 5' RACE reads using MiXCR and keeps one entry per CDR3 protein. In the table there are some 340,000 distinct CDR3 sequences, over 12% of which are singletons. The source of this sequence is a male donor with ankylosing spondylitis or in good health (not recorded which). The genes are TRBV4-1 and TRBJ1-1; D is unclear. The sample taken for sequencing was blood, either unsorted or a sorted T cell fraction (not recorded which). The CDR3 DNA reads TGCGCCAGCAGCCAAGGAGCGGCACTTACGTTGAACACTGAAGCTTTCTTT. Its protein is CASSQGAALTLNTEAFF.